The sequence of this TCR beta chain was determined in a study of CD8+ T cells in alopecia areata. Study at large: Treated patients received oral tofacitinib, 5 to 10 mg twice daily.

RNA was isolated and reverse transcribed to cDNA, the sequencing template. The table came from immunoSEQ multiplex PCR; TCRdb's copy has only in-frame clones and leaves some out. Here the sample spans 110,000 to 150,000 clones, around 60% being singletons. This CDR3 has 13 amino acids. Trimming stripped 5 bases from V and 2 bases from J, with 8 bases between. Germline CDR1 and CDR2: SGHAT and FQNNGV. As for this clone: Its matching antigen is unknown.

Study-wide results and caveats: Possibly as an HLA-related effect, TCR sharing across patients appeared less clear than in mice.

The rearrangement joins TRBV11-2 to TRBJ2-3; D not resolved. The clonotype comes from a human donor with alopecia areata. Sequences were derived from CD4+ T cells sorted from blood, sampled at week 0. The CDR3 spells CASSPDPTDTQYF. CDR3 DNA: TGTGCCAGCAGCCCCGACCCCACAGATACGCAGTATTTT.